The subject of this entry is one T cell receptor (beta chain). The sample contains more than one DNA sequence encoding this CDR3. The data originate from a study of blood T cell repertoires in COVID-19. The wider study: Samples came from the United States, Italy and Spain, spanning acute and convalescent COVID-19. T cells, B-cell-depleted T cells, or PBMCs provided the cDNA or gDNA that served as material.

In the source study's methods: Scientists estimated how many nucleated cells there were by amplifying reference gene primers. Repertoires were generated with immunoSEQ multiplex PCR, while TCRdb's copy carries only in-frame clones and drops some. V and J calls and clone size are given by that table; D and trimming were obtained from the DNA. The sample holds around 67,000 clones, around 90% seen once. The V end lost 3 bases, the J end lost 3 bases, and 8 bases lay between the germline ends. In germline, CDR1 is SQVTM, CDR2 ANQGSEA. The CDR3 consists of 13 residues. The TCR originated in a woman of 80 years or more with active or convalescent COVID-19. Input material: peripheral blood. The rearrangement joins TRBV29-1 to TRBJ2-2; possibly TRBD1 for D (6 bases). CDR3 residues: CSVDRGHTGELFF. The CDR3 coding sequence is TGCAGCGTTGACAGGGGACACACCGGGGAGCTGTTTTTT.